These T cell receptor beta chains were read from a single sample in a study of post-analysis software for immune sequencing data. Each CDR3 protein gets one entry after TCRdb re-called the PCR reads with MiXCR. The table lists more than 450,000 distinct CDR3 sequences, about 40% of them singletons. The sequencing input was blood. These receptors were collected from a girl aged 5 to 17 with multiple sclerosis. Both conserved end residues are part of each CDR3. Each record gives: D gene, V gene, J gene, clone size, CDR3 protein, CDR3 DNA. A D gene is named only where the DNA matches it firmly. The size field is filled for only some rows; it gives once, few, many or a size class.

d_call: -
v_call: TRBV5-1
j_call: TRBJ2-7
clone_size: few
cdr3_aa: CASSYDTEQYF
cdr3_nt: TGCGCCAGCAGCTACGACACCGAGCAGTACTTC

d_call: -
v_call: TRBV3-1
j_call: TRBJ2-7
clone_size: -
cdr3_aa: CASSPNRVYEQYF
cdr3_nt: TGTGCCAGCAGCCCGAACAGGGTCTACGAGCAGTACTTC

d_call: -
v_call: TRBV6-6
j_call: TRBJ2-7
clone_size: few
cdr3_aa: CASTGSGRGYEQYF
cdr3_nt: TGTGCCAGCACCGGGTCCGGTAGGGGGTACGAGCAGTACTTC

d_call: -
v_call: TRBV5-1
j_call: TRBJ2-2
clone_size: once
cdr3_aa: CASSRHQGGDTGELFF
cdr3_nt: TGCGCCAGCAGCCGCCACCAGGGGGGAGACACCGGGGAGCTGTTTTTT

d_call: -
v_call: TRBV7-8
j_call: TRBJ2-1
clone_size: few
cdr3_aa: CASSFGQGSANEQFF
cdr3_nt: TGTGCCAGCAGCTTTGGTCAGGGGAGTGCCAATGAGCAGTTCTTC

d_call: -
v_call: TRBV5-1
j_call: TRBJ1-1
clone_size: once
cdr3_aa: CASSFQGTEAFF
cdr3_nt: TGCGCCAGCAGCTTTCAGGGGACTGAAGCTTTCTTT

d_call: TRBD2
v_call: TRBV29-1
j_call: TRBJ2-1
clone_size: -
cdr3_aa: CSVDQIRTSGEQFF
cdr3_nt: TGCAGCGTTGACCAGATCCGGACTAGTGGTGAGCAGTTCTTC

d_call: -
v_call: TRBV3-1
j_call: TRBJ2-1
clone_size: -
cdr3_aa: CASSQVAGTSQFF
cdr3_nt: TGTGCCAGCAGCCAAGTCGCCGGGACTTCGCAGTTCTTC

d_call: TRBD1
v_call: TRBV9
j_call: TRBJ1-1
clone_size: few
cdr3_aa: CASSFGQGDTEAFF
cdr3_nt: TGTGCCAGCAGCTTCGGACAGGGAGACACTGAAGCTTTCTTT

d_call: -
v_call: TRBV6-5
j_call: TRBJ2-2
clone_size: -
cdr3_aa: CASSYARTILNTGELFF
cdr3_nt: TGTGCCAGCAGTTACGCTCGGACTATATTGAACACCGGGGAGCTGTTTTTT

d_call: -
v_call: TRBV20-1
j_call: TRBJ2-1
clone_size: -
cdr3_aa: CSASAVDSAFYNEQFF
cdr3_nt: TGCAGTGCTAGCGCGGTAGACTCGGCGTTTTACAATGAGCAGTTCTTC

d_call: TRBD1
v_call: TRBV12-3/TRBV12-4
j_call: TRBJ1-5
clone_size: -
cdr3_aa: CASSFSDRGNQPQHF
cdr3_nt: TGTGCCAGCAGTTTTTCGGACAGGGGCAATCAGCCCCAGCATTTT

d_call: -
v_call: TRBV7-8
j_call: TRBJ2-7
clone_size: few
cdr3_aa: CASSLESGRAYEQYF
cdr3_nt: TGTGCCAGCAGCTTAGAGAGCGGCCGGGCCTACGAGCAGTACTTC